These 13 T cell receptor beta chains came from one sample sequenced in a study of breast tumors, draining lymph nodes, adjacent tissues. Breast cancer patients provided tissue from their axillary draining lymph nodes. A single record per CDR3 protein comes from TCRdb applying MiXCR to the multiplex PCR reads. This table holds 200,000 to 300,000 distinct CDR3 sequences, 30% found once. Sequenced sample: axillary lymph node tissue. The receptors here all came from a female donor with breast cancer. Some clones in this sample may be carry-over from other donors' samples.

The rearrangement links TRBV28 to TRBJ2-5, with D possibly TRBD2 on 6 matching bases. Germline-derived CDR1 and CDR2 are MDHEN and SYDVKM. This CDR3 comprises 14 residues. Trimming removed 5 bases from V and 2 bases from J, with 12 bases in between. The chain's CDR3 is CASSPAGNQETQYF. The CDR3 region has the DNA TGTGCCAGCAGTCCGGCGGGGAATCAAGAGACCCAGTACTTC.

The sample holds many counts of this clonotype. The rearrangement links TRBV20-1 to TRBJ2-5; weak D call: TRBD2 (6 bases). The CDR3 runs 15 residues. Germline CDR1 and CDR2: DFQATT and SNEGSKA (reference sequence). Trimming removed 2 bases from V and 4 bases from J, with 17 bases in between. This chain's CDR3 is CSARKIAGEVETQYF. As DNA, the CDR3 is TGCAGTGCTAGAAAAATCGCCGGGGAGGTAGAGACCCAGTACTTC.

This clonotype has at least ten counts. The V and J genes are TRBV19 and TRBJ1-4; unclear D gene. The CDR3 extends over 14 amino acids. CDR1 and CDR2 (germline): LNHDA, SQIVND (reference sequence). Trimming pared 8 bases from V and 1 base from J, leaving 11 bases between. The CDR3 protein is CASGLEGTNEKLFF. CDR3 sequence (DNA): TGTGCCAGTGGACTTGAGGGAACTAATGAAAAACTGTTTTTT.

This clonotype was counted ten times or more. This chain connects TRBV9 to TRBJ2-1; weak D call: TRBD1 (5 bases). V lost 0 bases and J 8 bases, leaving 12 bases between the germline ends. Per the germline V gene, CDR1 is SGDLS and CDR2 is YYNGEE. This CDR3 spans 14 amino acids. The chain's CDR3 is CASSVASGFYEQFF. The DNA for the CDR3 is TGTGCCAGCAGCGTAGCATCAGGGTTCTATGAGCAGTTCTTC.

The chain uses TRBV19 and TRBJ2-7; possible D gene TRBD1, 5 bases. Trimming pared 3 bases from V and 3 bases from J, leaving 15 bases between. The CDR3 covers 15 residues. Per germline, CDR1 LNHDA and CDR2 SQIVND (reference sequence). CDR3 residues: CASSIRGDGDYEQYF. The DNA for the CDR3 is TGTGCCAGTAGTATTAGGGGTGATGGGGACTACGAGCAGTACTTC.

This clonotype was seen repeatedly, ten times or more. The chain employs TRBV10-3 and TRBJ2-1; 11 nucleotides align to TRBD1. Trimming took 8 bases from V and 11 from J; bases not matched to a gene: 11. CDR3 length: 14 amino acids. Germline V gives CDR1 ENHRY, CDR2 SYGVKD. The CDR3 coding sequence is TGTGCCATCCACCCGGGACAGGGGGTTAGACAGCAGTTCTTC. It is translated as CAIHPGQGVRQQFF.

This clonotype was recorded many times. The V and J genes are TRBV6-1 and TRBJ1-5; TRBD1 might be the D (5 bases). V was clipped by 4 bases and J by 0 bases, with 10 bases between them. This CDR3 contains 15 residues. CDR1 and CDR2 from the germline V gene are MNHNS and SASEGT. This CDR3 is CASSVVGHSNQPQHF. The CDR3 DNA is TGTGCCAGCAGTGTTGTAGGACATAGCAATCAGCCCCAGCATTTT.

This chain uses TRBV20-1 with TRBJ2-7, with a tentative D call TRBD2 (6 bases). The V and J ends lost 1 base and 5 bases respectively, with 30 bases between them. This CDR3 contains 19 residues. CDR1 is DFQATT and CDR2 is SNEGSKA in the germline V gene (reference sequence). Here the CDR3 DNA reads TGCAGTGCTAGAGCTCTCGCCCAGGCTACCGGGAGAGGGATCCACGAGCAGTACTTC. Amino acid sequence: CSARALAQATGRGIHEQYF.

This clonotype was seen many times. The rearrangement links TRBV20-1 to TRBJ2-1; 11 nucleotides line up with TRBD2. With V trimmed by 0 bases and J by 4 bases, 5 bases remained unmatched. This CDR3 region has 16 residues. Germline V CDR1 and CDR2: DFQATT, SNEGSKA (reference sequence). This chain's CDR3 is CSAREFSGRAYNEQFF. CDR3 nucleotides: TGCAGTGCTAGAGAGTTTAGCGGGAGGGCTTACAATGAGCAGTTCTTC.

This clonotype came up many times. V usage is TRBV12-5 and J usage is TRBJ2-7; D is unresolved. CDR3 length: 14 residues. Per the germline V gene, CDR1 is LGHNT and CDR2 is FRNRAP. With 2 bases removed from V and 2 bases from J, the gap between germline ends came to 10 bases. The CDR3 DNA reads as TGTGCTAGTGGTTTGAGGCCCTACACCTACGAGCAGTACTTC. Its translation: CASGLRPYTYEQYF.

There are many counts of this clonotype. V usage is TRBV6-6 and J usage is TRBJ2-7; D is undetermined. This CDR3 spans 12 amino acids. Germline V gene lookup returns CDR1 MNHNY and CDR2 SVGAGI (reference sequence). V lost 5 bases and J lost 6, with 11 bases in between. The chain's CDR3 is CASSTDEVEQYF. CDR3 sequence (DNA): TGTGCCAGCAGTACCGACGAGGTCGAGCAGTACTTC.

This clonotype was picked up a small number of times. The chain combines TRBV13 with TRBJ2-3, with D uncertain. This CDR3 is 14 amino acids long. Per the germline V gene, CDR1 is PRHDT and CDR2 is FYEKMQ (reference sequence). V gave up 4 bases and J gave up 0 bases, with 8 bases separating them. The CDR3 spells CASSSPRSTDTQYF. DNA for the CDR3: TGTGCCAGCAGCTCCCCTCGTAGCACAGATACGCAGTATTTT.

The chain couples TRBV27 to TRBJ1-2; 10 nucleotides match TRBD1. Germline CDR1 and CDR2: MNHEY and SMNVEV (reference sequence). Trimming took 4 bases from V and 2 from J; bases not matched to a gene: 1. This CDR3 is built from 14 residues. CDR3 sequence reads: CASSWTGGNYGYTF. DNA of the CDR3: TGTGCCAGCAGTTGGACAGGGGGGAACTATGGCTACACCTTC.